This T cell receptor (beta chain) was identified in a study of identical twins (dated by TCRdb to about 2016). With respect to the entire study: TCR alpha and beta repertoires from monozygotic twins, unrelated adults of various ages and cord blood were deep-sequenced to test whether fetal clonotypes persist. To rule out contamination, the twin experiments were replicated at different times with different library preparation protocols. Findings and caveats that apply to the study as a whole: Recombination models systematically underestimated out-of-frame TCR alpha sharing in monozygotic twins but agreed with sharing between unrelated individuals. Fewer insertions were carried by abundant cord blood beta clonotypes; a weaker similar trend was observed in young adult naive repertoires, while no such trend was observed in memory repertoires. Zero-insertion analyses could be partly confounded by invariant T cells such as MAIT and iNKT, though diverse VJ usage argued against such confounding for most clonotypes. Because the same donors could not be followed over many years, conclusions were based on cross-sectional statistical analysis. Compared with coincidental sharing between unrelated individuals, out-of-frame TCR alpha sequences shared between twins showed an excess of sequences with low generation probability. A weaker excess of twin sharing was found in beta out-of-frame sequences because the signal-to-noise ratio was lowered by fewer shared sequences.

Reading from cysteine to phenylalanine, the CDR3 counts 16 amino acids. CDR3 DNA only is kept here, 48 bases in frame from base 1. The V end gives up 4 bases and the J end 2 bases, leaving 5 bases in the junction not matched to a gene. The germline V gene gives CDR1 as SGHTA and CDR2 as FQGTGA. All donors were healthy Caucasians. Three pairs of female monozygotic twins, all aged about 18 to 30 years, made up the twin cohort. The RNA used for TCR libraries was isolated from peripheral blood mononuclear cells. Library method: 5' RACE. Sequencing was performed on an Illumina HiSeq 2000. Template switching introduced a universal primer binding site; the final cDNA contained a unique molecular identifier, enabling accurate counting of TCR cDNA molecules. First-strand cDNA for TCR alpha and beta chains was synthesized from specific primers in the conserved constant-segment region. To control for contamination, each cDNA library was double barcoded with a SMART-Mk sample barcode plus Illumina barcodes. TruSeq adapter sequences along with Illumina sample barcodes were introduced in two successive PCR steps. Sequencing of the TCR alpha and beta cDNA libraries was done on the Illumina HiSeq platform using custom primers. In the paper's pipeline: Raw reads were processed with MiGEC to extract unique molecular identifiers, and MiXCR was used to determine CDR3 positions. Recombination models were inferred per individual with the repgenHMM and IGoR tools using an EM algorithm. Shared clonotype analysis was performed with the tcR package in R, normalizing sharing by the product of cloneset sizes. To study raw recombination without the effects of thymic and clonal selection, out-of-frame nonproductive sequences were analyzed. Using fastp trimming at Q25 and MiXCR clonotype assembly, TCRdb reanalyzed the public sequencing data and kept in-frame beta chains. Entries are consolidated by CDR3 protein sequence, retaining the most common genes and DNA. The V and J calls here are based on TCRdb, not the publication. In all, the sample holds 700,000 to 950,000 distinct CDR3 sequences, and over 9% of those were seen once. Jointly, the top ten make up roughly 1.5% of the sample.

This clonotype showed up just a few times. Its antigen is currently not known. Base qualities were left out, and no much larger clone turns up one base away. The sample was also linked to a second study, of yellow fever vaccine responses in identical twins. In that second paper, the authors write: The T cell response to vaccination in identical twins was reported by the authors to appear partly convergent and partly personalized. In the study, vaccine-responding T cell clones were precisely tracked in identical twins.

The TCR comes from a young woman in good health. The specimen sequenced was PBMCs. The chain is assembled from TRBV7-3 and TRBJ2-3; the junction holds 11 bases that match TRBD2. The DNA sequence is TGTGCCAGCAGCTCCACTAGCGGGAGTAACACAGATACGCAGTATTTT. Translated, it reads CASSSTSGSNTDTQYF.